The rows below give T cell receptor beta chains drawn from one sample of a study of regulatory and conventional T cells in RAG deficiency. Data came from immunoSEQ multiplex PCR; TCRdb stores just in-frame clones and leaves some out. This sample has tens of thousands of clones, with 90% to 95% found just once. A further study also used this sample, focusing on regulatory T cells.

The source material was CD25- CD4+ T cells sorted from blood. These receptors were obtained from a human donor in good health. Both conserved end residues are part of each CDR3.

cdr3_aa: CALGAGGSGNTIYF; v_call: TRBV10-3; j_call: TRBJ1-3
cdr3_aa: CASSPTGTNEQYF; v_call: TRBV27; j_call: TRBJ2-7
cdr3_aa: CASSLGGTVREQYF; v_call: TRBV5-4; j_call: TRBJ2-7
cdr3_aa: CASSRRLGLAGVGQETQYF; v_call: TRBV5-1; j_call: TRBJ2-5
cdr3_aa: CASSYEYRGVEAFF; v_call: TRBV19; j_call: TRBJ1-1
cdr3_aa: CASSQQVQVSGNTIYF; v_call: TRBV4-2; j_call: TRBJ1-3
cdr3_aa: CASSSSTLDRVNQPQHF; v_call: TRBV5-6; j_call: TRBJ1-5
cdr3_aa: CASSLEARYEQYF; v_call: TRBV5-1; j_call: NA
cdr3_aa: CASSLTRAYNEQFF; v_call: TRBV11-3; j_call: TRBJ2-1
cdr3_aa: CASSWPRGLGIGGQETQYF; v_call: TRBV5-1; j_call: TRBJ2-5
cdr3_aa: CASSETGVWEKLFF; v_call: TRBV6-1; j_call: TRBJ1-4
cdr3_aa: CASSSRGQGEVRDSPLHF; v_call: TRBV5-1; j_call: TRBJ1-6
cdr3_aa: CASSPRTRANTEAFF; v_call: TRBV6-5; j_call: TRBJ1-1
cdr3_aa: CASSRGGRADTQYF; v_call: TRBV28; j_call: TRBJ2-3
cdr3_aa: CASSPSGQEHF; v_call: TRBV28; j_call: TRBJ1-5
cdr3_aa: CASNLGQGTKTQYF; v_call: TRBV11-2; j_call: TRBJ2-5
cdr3_aa: CASSVRQGGNSPLHF; v_call: TRBV5-4; j_call: TRBJ1-6
cdr3_aa: CASSLRQGANSPLHF; v_call: TRBV27; j_call: TRBJ1-6
cdr3_aa: CASSLGTGGGNQPQHF; v_call: TRBV5-1; j_call: TRBJ1-5
cdr3_aa: CASSGPGLAGYEQYF; v_call: TRBV10-1; j_call: TRBJ2-7
cdr3_aa: CASSQRAGAGTDTQYF; v_call: TRBV18; j_call: TRBJ2-3
cdr3_aa: CASSRDRGTYEQYF; v_call: TRBV19; j_call: TRBJ2-7
cdr3_aa: CASSFAPDNNEQFF; v_call: TRBV7-3; j_call: TRBJ2-1
cdr3_aa: CASSPLRTGSYEQYF; v_call: TRBV18; j_call: TRBJ2-7
cdr3_aa: CASSQWEQVMNTEAFF; v_call: TRBV5-1; j_call: TRBJ1-1
cdr3_aa: CALETQYF; v_call: TRBV7-9; j_call: TRBJ2-5
cdr3_aa: CASSLATQGGYGYTF; v_call: TRBV7-9; j_call: TRBJ1-2
cdr3_aa: CASSLGTGAGNTIYF; v_call: TRBV27; j_call: TRBJ1-3
cdr3_aa: CASSLTRTGIYEQYF; v_call: TRBV4-1; j_call: TRBJ2-7
cdr3_aa: CAIRREQGSGANVLTF; v_call: TRBV10-3; j_call: TRBJ2-6
cdr3_aa: CASSQVGGTGTQYF; v_call: TRBV4-1; j_call: TRBJ2-5
cdr3_aa: CSVVLRGNRGNTIYF; v_call: TRBV29-1; j_call: TRBJ1-3
cdr3_aa: CASSPALLLSAEAFF; v_call: TRBV7-2; j_call: TRBJ1-1
cdr3_aa: CASSSQGKTQYF; v_call: TRBV7-6; j_call: TRBJ2-5
cdr3_aa: CASILLSGVISYEQYF; v_call: TRBV2; j_call: TRBJ2-7
cdr3_aa: CASSFGRGSSDEQYF; v_call: TRBV5-1; j_call: TRBJ2-7
cdr3_aa: CASSYGEWPDYGYTF; v_call: TRBV6-6; j_call: TRBJ1-2
cdr3_aa: CASSQGEGTPYNSPLHF; v_call: TRBV4-2; j_call: TRBJ1-6
cdr3_aa: CASSLGQAPATNEKLFF; v_call: TRBV7-9; j_call: TRBJ1-4
cdr3_aa: CASTPSGGRTDTQYF; v_call: TRBV19; j_call: TRBJ2-3
cdr3_aa: CASKGLAGGVTDTQYF; v_call: TRBV4-1; j_call: TRBJ2-3
cdr3_aa: CASSIPGGDEQFF; v_call: TRBV7-6; j_call: TRBJ2-1
cdr3_aa: CASSESPFSGGASGEQFF; v_call: TRBV10-1; j_call: TRBJ2-1
cdr3_aa: CASSPIRTGTYEQYF; v_call: TRBV18; j_call: TRBJ2-7
cdr3_aa: CASSPGTGAGGYQETQYF; v_call: TRBV7-9; j_call: TRBJ2-5
cdr3_aa: CASASGVTGELFF; v_call: TRBV19; j_call: TRBJ2-2
cdr3_aa: CASSVGRDNEQFF; v_call: TRBV9; j_call: TRBJ2-1
cdr3_aa: CASSDKSNQPQHF; v_call: TRBV19; j_call: TRBJ1-5
cdr3_aa: CASSLGGNEKLFF; v_call: TRBV5-4; j_call: TRBJ1-4
cdr3_aa: CASSLKGAGYGYTF; v_call: TRBV7-2; j_call: TRBJ1-2
cdr3_aa: CASSELAQGHSPLHF; v_call: TRBV6-1; j_call: TRBJ1-6
cdr3_aa: CASSLNRLDSNQPQHF; v_call: TRBV27; j_call: TRBJ1-5
cdr3_aa: CASSGGTAGYTF; v_call: TRBV25-1; j_call: TRBJ1-2
cdr3_aa: CASSQRQGAIETQYF; v_call: TRBV14; j_call: TRBJ2-5